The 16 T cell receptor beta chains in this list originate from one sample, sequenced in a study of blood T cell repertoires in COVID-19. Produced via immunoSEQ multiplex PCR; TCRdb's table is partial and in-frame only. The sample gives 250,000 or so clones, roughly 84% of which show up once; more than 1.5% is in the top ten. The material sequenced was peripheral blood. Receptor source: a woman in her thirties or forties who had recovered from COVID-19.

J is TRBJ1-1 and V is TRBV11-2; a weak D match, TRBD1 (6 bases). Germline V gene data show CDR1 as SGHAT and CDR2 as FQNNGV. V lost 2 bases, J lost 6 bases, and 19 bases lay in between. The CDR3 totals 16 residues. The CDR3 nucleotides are TGTGCCAGCAGCTTAAGGTCCCGGCAGGGGCTCCCTGAAGCTTTCTTT. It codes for CASSLRSRQGLPEAFF.

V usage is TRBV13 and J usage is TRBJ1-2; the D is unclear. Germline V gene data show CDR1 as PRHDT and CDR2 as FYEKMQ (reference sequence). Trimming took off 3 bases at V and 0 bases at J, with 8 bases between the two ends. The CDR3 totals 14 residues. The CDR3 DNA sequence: TGTGCCAGCAGCTTTTTCGGAGCTAACTATGGCTACACCTTC. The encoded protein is CASSFFGANYGYTF. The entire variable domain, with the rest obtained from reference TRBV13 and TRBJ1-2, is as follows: AAGVIQSPRHLIKEKRETATLKCYPIPRHDTVYWYQQGPGQDPQFLISFYEKMQSDKGSIPDRFSAQQFSDYHSELNMSSLELGDSALYFCASSFFGANYGYTFGSGTRLTVV.

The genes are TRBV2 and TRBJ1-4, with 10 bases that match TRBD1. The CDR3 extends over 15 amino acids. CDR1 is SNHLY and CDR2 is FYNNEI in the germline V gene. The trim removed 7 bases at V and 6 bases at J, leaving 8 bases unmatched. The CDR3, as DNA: TGTGCCAGCACCCAATCCGGGACAGGGGATGAAAAACTGTTTTTT. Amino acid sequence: CASTQSGTGDEKLFF.

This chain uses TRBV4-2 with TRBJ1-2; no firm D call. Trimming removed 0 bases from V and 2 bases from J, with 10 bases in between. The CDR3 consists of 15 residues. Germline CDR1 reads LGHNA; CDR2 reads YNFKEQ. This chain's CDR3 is CASSQDFTVNYGYTF. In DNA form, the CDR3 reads TGTGCCAGCAGCCAAGATTTCACTGTCAACTATGGCTACACCTTC.

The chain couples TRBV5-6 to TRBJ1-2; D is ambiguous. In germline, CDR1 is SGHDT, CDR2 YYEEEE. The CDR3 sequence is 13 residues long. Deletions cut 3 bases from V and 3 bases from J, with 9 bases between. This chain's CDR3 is CASSSQAHYGYTF. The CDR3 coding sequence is TGTGCCAGCAGCTCCCAAGCTCACTATGGCTACACCTTC.

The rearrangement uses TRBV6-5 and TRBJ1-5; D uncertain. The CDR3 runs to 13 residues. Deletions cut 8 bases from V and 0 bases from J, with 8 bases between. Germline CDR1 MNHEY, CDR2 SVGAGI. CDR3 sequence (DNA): TGTGCCAGCGCCAGGTTTAGCAATCAGCCCCAGCATTTT. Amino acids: CASARFSNQPQHF.

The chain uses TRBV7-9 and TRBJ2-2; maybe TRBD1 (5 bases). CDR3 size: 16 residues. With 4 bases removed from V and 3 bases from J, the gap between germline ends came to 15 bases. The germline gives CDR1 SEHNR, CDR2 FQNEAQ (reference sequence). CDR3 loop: CASSSFGSGHTGELFF. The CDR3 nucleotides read TGTGCCAGCAGCTCCTTCGGGTCAGGGCACACCGGGGAGCTGTTTTTT.

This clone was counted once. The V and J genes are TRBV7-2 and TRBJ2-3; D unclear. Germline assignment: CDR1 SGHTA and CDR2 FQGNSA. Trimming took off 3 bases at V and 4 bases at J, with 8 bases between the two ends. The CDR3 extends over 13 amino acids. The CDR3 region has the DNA TGTGCCAGCAGCTTTCAGGTTTCAGATACGCAGTATTTT. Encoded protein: CASSFQVSDTQYF.

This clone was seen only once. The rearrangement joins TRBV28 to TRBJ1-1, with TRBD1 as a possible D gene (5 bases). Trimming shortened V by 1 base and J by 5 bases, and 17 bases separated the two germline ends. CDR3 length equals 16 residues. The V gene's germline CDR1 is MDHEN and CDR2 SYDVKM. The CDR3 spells CASSLLGLRGVTEAFF. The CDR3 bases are TGTGCCAGCAGTTTATTAGGTTTACGGGGGGTAACTGAAGCTTTCTTT.

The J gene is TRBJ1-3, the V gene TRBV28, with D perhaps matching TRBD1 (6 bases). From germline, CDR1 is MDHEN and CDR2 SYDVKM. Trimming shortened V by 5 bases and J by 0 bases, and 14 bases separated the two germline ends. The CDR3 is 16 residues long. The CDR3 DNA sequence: TGTGCCAGCAGTGGTATGACAGGAGTCTCTGGAAACACCATATATTTT. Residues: CASSGMTGVSGNTIYF.

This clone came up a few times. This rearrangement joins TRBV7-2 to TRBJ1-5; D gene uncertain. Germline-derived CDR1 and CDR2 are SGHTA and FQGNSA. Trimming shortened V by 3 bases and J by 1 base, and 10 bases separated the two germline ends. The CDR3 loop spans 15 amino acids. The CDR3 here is CASSLWTGSNQPQHF. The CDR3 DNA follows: TGTGCCAGCAGCTTGTGGACGGGAAGCAATCAGCCCCAGCATTTT.

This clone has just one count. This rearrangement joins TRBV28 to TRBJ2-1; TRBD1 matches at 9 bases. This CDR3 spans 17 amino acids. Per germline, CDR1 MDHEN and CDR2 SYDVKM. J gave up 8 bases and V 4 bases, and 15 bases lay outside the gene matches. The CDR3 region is CASSWNPTGGGRDEQFF. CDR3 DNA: TGTGCCAGCAGTTGGAACCCGACAGGGGGAGGAAGGGATGAGCAGTTCTTC.

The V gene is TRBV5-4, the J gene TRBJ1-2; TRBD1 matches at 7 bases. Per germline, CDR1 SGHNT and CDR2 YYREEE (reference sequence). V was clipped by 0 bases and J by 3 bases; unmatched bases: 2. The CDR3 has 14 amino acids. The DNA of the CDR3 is TGTGCCAGCAGCTTGGAGGGGGCACACTATGGCTACACCTTC. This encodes CASSLEGAHYGYTF. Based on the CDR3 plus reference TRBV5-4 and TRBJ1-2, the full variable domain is ETGVTQSPTHLIKTRGQQVTLRCSSQSGHNTVSWYQQALGQGPQFIFQYYREEENGRGNFPPRFSGLQFPNYSSELNVNALELDDSALYLCASSLEGAHYGYTFGSGTRLTVV.

The CDR3 DNA sequence: TGTGCCAGCAGTCCGCGGGCTGAAGCTTTCTTT. As protein: CASSPRAEAFF. This chain links TRBV6-6 with TRBJ1-1; D unclear. CDR3 length equals 11 residues. In germline, CDR1 is MNHNY, CDR2 SVGAGI (reference sequence). Trimming took 5 bases from V and 6 from J, leaving 7 bases between them.

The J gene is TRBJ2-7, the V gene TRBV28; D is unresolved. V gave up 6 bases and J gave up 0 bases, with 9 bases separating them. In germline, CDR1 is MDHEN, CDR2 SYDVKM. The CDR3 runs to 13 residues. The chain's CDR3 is CASSGTPSYEQYF. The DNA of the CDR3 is TGTGCCAGCAGCGGTACCCCCTCCTACGAGCAGTACTTC.

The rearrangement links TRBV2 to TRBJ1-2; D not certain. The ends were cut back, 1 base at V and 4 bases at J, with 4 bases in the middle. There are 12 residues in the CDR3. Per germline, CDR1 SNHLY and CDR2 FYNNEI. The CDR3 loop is CASSEGSYGYTF. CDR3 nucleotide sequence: TGTGCCAGCAGTGAAGGCAGCTATGGCTACACCTTC. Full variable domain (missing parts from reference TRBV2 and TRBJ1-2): EPEVTQTPSHQVTQMGQEVILRCVPISNHLYFYWYRQILGQKVEFLVSFYNNEISEKSEIFDDQFSVERPDGSNFTLKIRSTKLEDSAMYFCASSEGSYGYTFGSGTRLTVV.